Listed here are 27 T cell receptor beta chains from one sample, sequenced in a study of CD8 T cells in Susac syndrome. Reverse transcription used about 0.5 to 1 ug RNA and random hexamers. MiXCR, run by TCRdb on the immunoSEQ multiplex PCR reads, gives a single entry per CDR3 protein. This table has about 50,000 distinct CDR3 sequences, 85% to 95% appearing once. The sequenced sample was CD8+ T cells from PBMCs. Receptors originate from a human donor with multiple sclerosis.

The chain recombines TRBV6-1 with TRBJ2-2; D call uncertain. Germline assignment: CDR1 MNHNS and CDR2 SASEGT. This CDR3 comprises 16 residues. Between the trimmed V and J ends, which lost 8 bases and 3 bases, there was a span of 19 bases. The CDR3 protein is CASESLGILDTGELFF. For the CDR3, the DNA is TGTGCCAGCGAAAGCTTGGGAATACTCGACACCGGGGAGCTGTTTTTT.

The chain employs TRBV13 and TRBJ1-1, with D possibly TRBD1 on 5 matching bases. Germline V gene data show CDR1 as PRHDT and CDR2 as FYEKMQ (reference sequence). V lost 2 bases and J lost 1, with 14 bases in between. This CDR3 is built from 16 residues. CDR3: CASSLFGGGENTEAFF. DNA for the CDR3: TGTGCCAGCAGCTTATTCGGGGGAGGTGAGAACACTGAAGCTTTCTTT.

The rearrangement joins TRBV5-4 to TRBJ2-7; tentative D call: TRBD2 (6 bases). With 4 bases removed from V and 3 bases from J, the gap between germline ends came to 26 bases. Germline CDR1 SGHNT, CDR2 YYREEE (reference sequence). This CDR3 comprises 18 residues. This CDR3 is CASSQLHFGTASYYEQYF. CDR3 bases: TGTGCCAGCAGCCAGCTGCATTTCGGGACTGCTAGCTACTACGAGCAGTACTTC.

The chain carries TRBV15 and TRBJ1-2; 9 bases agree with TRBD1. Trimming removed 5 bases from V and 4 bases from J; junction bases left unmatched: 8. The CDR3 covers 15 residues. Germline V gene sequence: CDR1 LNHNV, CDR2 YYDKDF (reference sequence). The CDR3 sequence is CATSENRGLSYGYTF. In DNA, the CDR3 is TGTGCCACCAGCGAAAACAGGGGGCTTAGCTATGGCTACACCTTC.

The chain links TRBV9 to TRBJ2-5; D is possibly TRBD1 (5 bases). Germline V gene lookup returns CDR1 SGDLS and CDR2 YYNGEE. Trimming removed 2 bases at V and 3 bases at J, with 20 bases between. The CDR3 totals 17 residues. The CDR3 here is CASSVADTGLTEETQYF. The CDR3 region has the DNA TGTGCCAGCAGCGTGGCGGACACCGGTTTGACCGAAGAGACCCAGTACTTC.

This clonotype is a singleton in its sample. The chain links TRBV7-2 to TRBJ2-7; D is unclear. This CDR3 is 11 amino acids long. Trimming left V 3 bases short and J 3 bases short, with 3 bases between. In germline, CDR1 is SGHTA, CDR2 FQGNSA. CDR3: CASSLLYEQYF. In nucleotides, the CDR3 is TGTGCCAGCAGCTTGCTCTACGAGCAGTACTTC.

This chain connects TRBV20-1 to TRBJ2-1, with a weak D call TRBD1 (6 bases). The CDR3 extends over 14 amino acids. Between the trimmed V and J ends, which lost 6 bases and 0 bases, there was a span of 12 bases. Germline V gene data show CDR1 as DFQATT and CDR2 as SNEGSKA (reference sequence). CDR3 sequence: CSAKTGSSYNEQFF. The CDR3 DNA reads TGCAGTGCGAAGACAGGCAGCTCCTACAATGAGCAGTTCTTC.

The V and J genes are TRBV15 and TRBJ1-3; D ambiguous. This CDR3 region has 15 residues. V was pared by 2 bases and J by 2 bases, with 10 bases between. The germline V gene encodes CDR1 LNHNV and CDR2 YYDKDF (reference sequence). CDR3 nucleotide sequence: TGTGCCACCAGCAGATCTCAAGGGACTGGAAACACCATATATTTT. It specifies CATSRSQGTGNTIYF.

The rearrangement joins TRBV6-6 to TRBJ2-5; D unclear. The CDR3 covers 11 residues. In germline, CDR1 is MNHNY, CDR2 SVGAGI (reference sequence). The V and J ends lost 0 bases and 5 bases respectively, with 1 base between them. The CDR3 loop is CASSYSETQYF. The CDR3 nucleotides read TGTGCCAGCAGTTACTCTGAGACCCAGTACTTC.

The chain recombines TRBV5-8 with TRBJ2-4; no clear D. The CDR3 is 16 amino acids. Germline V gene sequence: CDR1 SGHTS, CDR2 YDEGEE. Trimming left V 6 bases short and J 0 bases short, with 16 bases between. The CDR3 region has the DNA TGTGCCAGCACTCTGGAGTATGAACTAGCCAAAAACATTCAGTACTTC. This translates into CASTLEYELAKNIQYF. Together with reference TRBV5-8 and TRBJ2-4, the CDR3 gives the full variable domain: EAGVTQSPTHLIKTRGQQATLRCSPISGHTSVYWYQQALGLGLQFLLWYDEGEERNRGNFPPRFSGRQFPNYSSELNVNALELEDSALYLCASTLEYELAKNIQYFGAGTRLSVL.

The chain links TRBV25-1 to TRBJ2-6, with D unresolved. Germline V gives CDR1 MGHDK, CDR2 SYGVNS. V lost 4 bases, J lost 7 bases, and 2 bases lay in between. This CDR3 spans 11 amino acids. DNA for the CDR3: TGTGCCAGCAGTGTCGCCAACGTCCTGACTTTC. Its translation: CASSVANVLTF. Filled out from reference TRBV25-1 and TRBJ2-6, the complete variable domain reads EADIYQTPRYLVIGTGKKITLECSQTMGHDKMYWYQQDPGMELHLIHYSYGVNSTEKGDLSSESTVSRIRTEHFPLTLESARPSHTSQYLCASSVANVLTFGAGSRLTVL.

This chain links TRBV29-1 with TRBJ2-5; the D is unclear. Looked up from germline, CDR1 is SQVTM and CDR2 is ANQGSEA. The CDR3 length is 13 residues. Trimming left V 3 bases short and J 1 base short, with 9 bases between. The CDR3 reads CSVDSAVQETQYF. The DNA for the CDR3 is TGCAGCGTTGACTCGGCGGTCCAAGAGACCCAGTACTTC. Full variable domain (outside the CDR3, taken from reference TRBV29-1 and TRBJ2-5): SAVISQKPSRDICQRGTSLTIQCQVDSQVTMMFWYRQQPGQSLTLIATANQGSEATYESGFVIDKFPISRPNLTFSTLTVSNMSPEDSSIYLCSVDSAVQETQYFGPGTRLLVL.

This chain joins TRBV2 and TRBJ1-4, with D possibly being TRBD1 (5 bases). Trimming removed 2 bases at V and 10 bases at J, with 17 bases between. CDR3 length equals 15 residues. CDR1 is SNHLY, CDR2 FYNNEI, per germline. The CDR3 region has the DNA TGTGCCAGCAGTGAATCGTCAGGGTTAATGAGAAAACTGTTTTTT. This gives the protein CASSESSGLMRKLFF.

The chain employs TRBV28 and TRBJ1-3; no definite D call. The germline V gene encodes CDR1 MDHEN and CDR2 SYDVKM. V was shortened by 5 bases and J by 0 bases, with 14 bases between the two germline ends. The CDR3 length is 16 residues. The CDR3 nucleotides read TGTGCCAGCAGTCAACTAGCGCTACTCTCTGGAAACACCATATATTTT. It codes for CASSQLALLSGNTIYF.

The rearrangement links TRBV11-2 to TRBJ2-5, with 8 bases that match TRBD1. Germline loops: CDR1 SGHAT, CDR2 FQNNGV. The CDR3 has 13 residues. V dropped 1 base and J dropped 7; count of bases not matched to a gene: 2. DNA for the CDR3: TGTGCCAGCAGCTTAGGGACAGGGTCGACCCAGTACTTC. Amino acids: CASSLGTGSTQYF.

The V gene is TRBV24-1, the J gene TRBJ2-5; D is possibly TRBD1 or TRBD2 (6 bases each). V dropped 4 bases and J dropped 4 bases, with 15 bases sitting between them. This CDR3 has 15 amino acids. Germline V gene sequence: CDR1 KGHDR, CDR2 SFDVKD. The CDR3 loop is CATSDLAGEVETQYF. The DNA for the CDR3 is TGTGCCACCAGTGACCTTGCAGGGGAGGTAGAGACCCAGTACTTC.

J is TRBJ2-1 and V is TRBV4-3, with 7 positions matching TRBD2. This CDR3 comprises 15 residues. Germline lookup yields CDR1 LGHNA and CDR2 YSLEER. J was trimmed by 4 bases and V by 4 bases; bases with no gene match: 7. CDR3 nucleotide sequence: TGCGCCAGCAGCCCCGGACTAGTGGCATACAATGAGCAGTTCTTC. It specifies CASSPGLVAYNEQFF.

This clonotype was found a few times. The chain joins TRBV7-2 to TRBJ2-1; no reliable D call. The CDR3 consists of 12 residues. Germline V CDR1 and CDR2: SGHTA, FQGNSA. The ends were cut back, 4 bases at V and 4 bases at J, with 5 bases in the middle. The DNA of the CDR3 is TGTGCCAGCAGCTCTATATACAATGAGCAGTTCTTC. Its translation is CASSSIYNEQFF.

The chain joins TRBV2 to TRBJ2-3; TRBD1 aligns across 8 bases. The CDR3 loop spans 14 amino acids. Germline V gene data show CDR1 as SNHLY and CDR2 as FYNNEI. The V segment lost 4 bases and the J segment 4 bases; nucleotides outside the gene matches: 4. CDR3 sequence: CASSAPDRADTQYF. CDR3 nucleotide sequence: TGTGCCAGCAGTGCCCCGGACAGGGCAGATACGCAGTATTTT.

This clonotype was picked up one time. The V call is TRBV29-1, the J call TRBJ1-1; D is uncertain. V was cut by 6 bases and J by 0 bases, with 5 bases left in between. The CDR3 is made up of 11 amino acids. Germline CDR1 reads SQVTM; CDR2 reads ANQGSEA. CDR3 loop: CSVLMNTEAFF. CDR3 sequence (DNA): TGCAGCGTACTCATGAACACTGAAGCTTTCTTT.

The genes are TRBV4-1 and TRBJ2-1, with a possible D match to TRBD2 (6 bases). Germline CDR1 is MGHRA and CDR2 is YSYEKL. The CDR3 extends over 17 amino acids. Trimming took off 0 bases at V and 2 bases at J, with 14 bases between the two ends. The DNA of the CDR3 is TGCGCCAGCAGCCAAGATATGGAGAGGGAGGCCTACAATGAGCAGTTCTTC. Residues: CASSQDMEREAYNEQFF.

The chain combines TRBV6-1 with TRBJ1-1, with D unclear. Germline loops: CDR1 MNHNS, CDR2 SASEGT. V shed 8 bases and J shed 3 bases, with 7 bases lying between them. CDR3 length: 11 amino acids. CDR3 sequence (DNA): TGTGCCAGCGGGGTCGACACTGAAGCTTTCTTT. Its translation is CASGVDTEAFF.

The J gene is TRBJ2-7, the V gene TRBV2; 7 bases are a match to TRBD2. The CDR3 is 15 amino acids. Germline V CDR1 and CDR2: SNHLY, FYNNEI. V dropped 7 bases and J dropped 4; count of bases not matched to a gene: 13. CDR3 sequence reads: CASNLKRGYTYEQYF. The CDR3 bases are TGTGCCAGCAATTTGAAGCGGGGATACACTTACGAGCAGTACTTC.

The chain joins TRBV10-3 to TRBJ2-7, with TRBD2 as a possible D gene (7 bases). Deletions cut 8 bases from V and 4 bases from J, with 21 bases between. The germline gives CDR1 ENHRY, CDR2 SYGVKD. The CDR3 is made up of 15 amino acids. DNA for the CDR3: TGTGCCATCCGCGGGGAGGGGGACCATTCATACGAGCAGTACTTC. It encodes CAIRGEGDHSYEQYF.

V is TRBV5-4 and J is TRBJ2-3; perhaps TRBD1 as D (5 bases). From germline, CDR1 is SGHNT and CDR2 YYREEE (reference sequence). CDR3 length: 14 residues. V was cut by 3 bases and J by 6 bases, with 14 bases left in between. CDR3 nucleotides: TGTGCCAGCAGCTCAGGATCGACAGAGGATACGCAGTATTTT. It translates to CASSSGSTEDTQYF.

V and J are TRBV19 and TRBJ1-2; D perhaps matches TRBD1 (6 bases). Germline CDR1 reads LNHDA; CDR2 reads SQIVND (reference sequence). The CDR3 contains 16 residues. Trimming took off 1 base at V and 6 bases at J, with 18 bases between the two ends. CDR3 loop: CASSIGPPTGPDGYTF. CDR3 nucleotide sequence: TGTGCCAGTAGTATAGGACCTCCCACAGGGCCCGATGGCTACACCTTC.

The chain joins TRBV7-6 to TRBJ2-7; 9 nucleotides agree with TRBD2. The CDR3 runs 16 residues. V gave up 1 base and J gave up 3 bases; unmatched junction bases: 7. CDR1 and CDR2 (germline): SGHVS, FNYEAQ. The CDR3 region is CASSLVSAGGLYEQYF. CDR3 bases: TGTGCCAGCAGCTTAGTTTCAGCGGGGGGCCTCTACGAGCAGTACTTC.